This TCR beta chain was observed in a study of cytomegalovirus exposure and HLA in healthy donors. The CDR3 totals 15 residues. The germline V gene has CDR1 MNHNS and CDR2 SASEGT. V lost 6 bases to trimming and J lost 1 base; unmatched junction nucleotides: 5. Using immunoSEQ multiplex PCR, the repertoire was profiled, and TCRdb retains in-frame clones only, with some absent. The sample carries 150,000 to 200,000 clones, 80% to 90% recorded once. This TCR came from a woman aged 30 to 39 in good health and CMV-seronegative. Sequencing input: PBMCs. The V gene is TRBV6-1, the J gene TRBJ1-4; 7 bases fit TRBD1. The CDR3: CASRTRGRTNEKLFF. CDR3 nucleotides: TGTGCCAGCAGGACAAGGGGGCGAACTAATGAAAAACTGTTTTTT.